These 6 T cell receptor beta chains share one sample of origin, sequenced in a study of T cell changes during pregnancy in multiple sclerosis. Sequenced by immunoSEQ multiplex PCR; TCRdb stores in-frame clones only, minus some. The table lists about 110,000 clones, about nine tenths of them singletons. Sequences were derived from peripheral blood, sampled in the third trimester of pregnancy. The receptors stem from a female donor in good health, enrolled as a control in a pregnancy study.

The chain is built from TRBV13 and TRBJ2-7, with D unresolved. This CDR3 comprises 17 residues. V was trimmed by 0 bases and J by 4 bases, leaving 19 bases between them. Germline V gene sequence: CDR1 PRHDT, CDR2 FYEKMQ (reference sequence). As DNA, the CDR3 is TGTGCCAGCAGCTTAGGCCTCCAGACTGGAGTGCGTTACGAGCAGTACTTC. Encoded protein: CASSLGLQTGVRYEQYF.

The CDR3 bases are TGTGCCAGCAGCTTTAGAGGGACAGGGGTTGTTCGTAGCAATCAGCCCCAGCATTTT. Its translation is CASSFRGTGVVRSNQPQHF. The rearrangement joins TRBV5-6 to TRBJ1-5, with TRBD1 matching over 10 bases. Germline CDR1 SGHDT, CDR2 YYEEEE. The CDR3 is 19 residues long. Losses at the gene ends were 2 bases for V and 0 bases for J; bases not matched to a gene: 11.

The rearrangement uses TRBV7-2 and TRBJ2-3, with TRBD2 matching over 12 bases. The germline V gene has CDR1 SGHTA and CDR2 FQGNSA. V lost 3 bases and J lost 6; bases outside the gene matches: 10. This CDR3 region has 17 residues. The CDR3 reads CASSFQRLAGAMDTQYF. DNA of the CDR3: TGTGCCAGCAGCTTCCAAAGACTAGCGGGGGCCATGGATACGCAGTATTTT.

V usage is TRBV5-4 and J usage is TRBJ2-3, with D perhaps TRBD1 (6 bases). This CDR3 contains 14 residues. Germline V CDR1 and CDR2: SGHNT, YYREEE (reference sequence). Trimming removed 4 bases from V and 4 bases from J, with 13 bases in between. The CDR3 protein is CASSPRGIPDTQYF. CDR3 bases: TGTGCCAGCAGCCCCAGGGGTATCCCAGATACGCAGTATTTT.

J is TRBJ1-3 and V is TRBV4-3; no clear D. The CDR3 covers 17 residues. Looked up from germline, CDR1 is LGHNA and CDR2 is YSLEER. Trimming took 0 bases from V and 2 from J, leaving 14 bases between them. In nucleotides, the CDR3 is TGCGCCAGCAGCCAAGAGTACTTCGAGGGTGCTGGAAACACCATATATTTT. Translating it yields CASSQEYFEGAGNTIYF.

As DNA, the CDR3 is TGTGCCAGCAGGACAGAAAACTACGAGCAGTACTTC. Amino acids: CASRTENYEQYF. The chain uses TRBV2 and TRBJ2-7, with D perhaps matching TRBD1 (5 bases). The CDR3 loop spans 12 amino acids. V was trimmed by 6 bases and J by 3 bases, leaving 9 bases between them. Germline CDR1 is SNHLY and CDR2 is FYNNEI. Full variable domain (outside the CDR3, taken from reference TRBV2 and TRBJ2-7): EPEVTQTPSHQVTQMGQEVILRCVPISNHLYFYWYRQILGQKVEFLVSFYNNEISEKSEIFDDQFSVERPDGSNFTLKIRSTKLEDSAMYFCASRTENYEQYFGPGTRLTVT.